The 5 T cell receptor beta chains presented below share a single source sample, sequenced in a study of control samples from healthy donors and cancer patients. Generated by immunoSEQ multiplex PCR, the TCRdb table keeps only in-frame clones and is missing some. The sample yields about 52,000 clones, 90% to 95% seen once. The sample taken for sequencing was blood. These receptors came from a man under 40 in good health.

Only one count was recorded for this clone. In nucleotides, the CDR3 is TGTGCCAGCAGCTGGGGACTAGCGGGAGTATTTGTCGGGGAGCTGTTTTTT. Its protein product is CASSWGLAGVFVGELFF. The chain employs TRBV11-2 and TRBJ2-2; TRBD2 aligns across 14 bases. This CDR3 comprises 17 residues. V was clipped by 4 bases and J by 7 bases; unmatched bases: 8. CDR1 SGHAT and CDR2 FQNNGV come from the germline V gene.

CDR3 nucleotides: TGCAGTGCTAGTACCGGGACTAGCGGGAGGTATGAGCAGTTCTTC. Protein sequence: CSASTGTSGRYEQFF. This chain uses TRBV20-1 with TRBJ2-1; TRBD2 matches 15 bases. This CDR3 is built from 15 residues. From germline, CDR1 is DFQATT and CDR2 SNEGSKA (reference sequence). V shed 3 bases and J 8 bases; nucleotides not matched to a gene: 5.

The chain recombines TRBV7-3 with TRBJ2-3; D is uncertain. The germline V and J ends were trimmed by 1 base and 0 bases, with 5 bases remaining between them. The CDR3 is 14 amino acids. Germline V gene sequence: CDR1 SGHTA, CDR2 FQGTGA. The CDR3 loop is CASSLSGSTDTQYF. The CDR3 DNA is TGTGCCAGCAGCTTAAGTGGGAGCACAGATACGCAGTATTTT. The whole variable domain, filled in from reference TRBV7-3 and TRBJ2-3, reads GAGVSQTPSNKVTEKGKYVELRCDPISGHTALYWYRQSLGQGPEFLIYFQGTGAADDSGLPNDRFFAVRPEGSVSTLKIQRTERGDSAVYLCASSLSGSTDTQYFGPGTRLTVL.

A single count supports this clone. V and J are TRBV6-2 or TRBV6-3 and TRBJ1-1; D gene unclear. Looked up from germline, CDR1 is MNHEY and CDR2 is SVGEGT. This CDR3 comprises 14 residues. The ends were cut back, 2 bases at V and 1 base at J, with 8 bases in the middle. The CDR3 nucleotides are TGTGCCAGCAGTTACCGGGGTGGGAACACTGAAGCTTTCTTT. This codes for CASSYRGGNTEAFF.

The CDR3: CASSRSWADTQYF. CDR3 sequence (DNA): TGTGCCAGCAGTAGGTCCTGGGCAGATACGCAGTATTTT. This chain joins TRBV27 and TRBJ2-3; no reliable D call. Per the germline V gene, CDR1 is MNHEY and CDR2 is SMNVEV (reference sequence). The V gene lost 5 bases and the J gene lost 4 bases, with 10 bases spanning the gap. The CDR3 spans 13 residues.